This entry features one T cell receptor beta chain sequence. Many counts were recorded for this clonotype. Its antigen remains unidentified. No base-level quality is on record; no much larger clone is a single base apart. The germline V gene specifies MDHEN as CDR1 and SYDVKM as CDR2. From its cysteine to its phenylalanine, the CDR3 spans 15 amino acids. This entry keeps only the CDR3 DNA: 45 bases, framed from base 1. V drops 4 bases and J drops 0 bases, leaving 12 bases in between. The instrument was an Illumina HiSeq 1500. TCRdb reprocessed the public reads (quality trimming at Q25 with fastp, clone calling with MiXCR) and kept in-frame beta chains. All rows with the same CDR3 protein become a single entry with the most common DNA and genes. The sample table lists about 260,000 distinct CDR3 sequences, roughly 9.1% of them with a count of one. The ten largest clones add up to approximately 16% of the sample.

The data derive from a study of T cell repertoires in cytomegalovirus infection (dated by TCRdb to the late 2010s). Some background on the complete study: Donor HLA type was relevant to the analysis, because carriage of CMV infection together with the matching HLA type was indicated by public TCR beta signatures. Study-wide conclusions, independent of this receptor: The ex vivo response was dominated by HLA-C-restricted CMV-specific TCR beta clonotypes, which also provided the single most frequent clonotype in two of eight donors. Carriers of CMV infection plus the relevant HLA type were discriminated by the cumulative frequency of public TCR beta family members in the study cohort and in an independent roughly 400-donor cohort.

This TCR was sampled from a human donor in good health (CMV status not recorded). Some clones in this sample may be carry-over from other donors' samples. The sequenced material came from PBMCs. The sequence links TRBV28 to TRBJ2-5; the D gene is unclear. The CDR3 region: CASSSPSWYQETQYF. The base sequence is TGTGCCAGCAGTTCCCCCTCATGGTACCAAGAGACCCAGTACTTC.